This T cell receptor (beta chain) is from a study of blood T cells in healthy people across ages. This clonotype was detected a few times. Next came a second PCR, run for about 6 to 12 cycles, which used a sample-barcoded 5' primer along with a J-beta primer mix. Each CDR3 protein is one row after TCRdb ran MiXCR on the 5' RACE reads. The sample has approximately 900,000 distinct CDR3 sequences, just under 30% seen once. Germline CDR1 and CDR2: SGDLS and YYNGEE. The CDR3 extends over 14 amino acids. Trimming took off 3 bases at V and 0 bases at J, with 4 bases between the two ends. These same data were also listed under a study on T cells of mothers and their children. As reported in that work: Roughly 6 children and their three healthy Caucasian mothers were the donors. Every mother produced more than 8.5 million TCR beta CDR3 reads, whereas every child provided roughly 3 million. Relative to unrelated pairs, biologically related mother-child dyads exhibited marginally greater, non-significant overlap.

J is TRBJ2-6 and V is TRBV9; the D is unclear. Sequenced material: blood. The clonotype comes from a woman aged 40 to 50 in good health. This chain's CDR3 is CASSGNSGANVLTF. In nucleotides, the CDR3 is TGTGCCAGCAGCGGAAACTCTGGGGCCAACGTCCTGACTTTC.